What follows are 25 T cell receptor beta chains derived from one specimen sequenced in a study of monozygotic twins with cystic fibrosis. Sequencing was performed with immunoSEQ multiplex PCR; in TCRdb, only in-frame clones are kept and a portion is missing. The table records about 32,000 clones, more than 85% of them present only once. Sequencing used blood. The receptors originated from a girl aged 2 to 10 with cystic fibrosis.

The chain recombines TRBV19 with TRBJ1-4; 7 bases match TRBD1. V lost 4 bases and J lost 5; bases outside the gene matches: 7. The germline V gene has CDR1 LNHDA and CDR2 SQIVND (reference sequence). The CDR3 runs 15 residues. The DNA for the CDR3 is TGTGCCAGTAGTACCCGGACAGGCTCGAATGAAAAACTGTTTTTT. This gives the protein CASSTRTGSNEKLFF.

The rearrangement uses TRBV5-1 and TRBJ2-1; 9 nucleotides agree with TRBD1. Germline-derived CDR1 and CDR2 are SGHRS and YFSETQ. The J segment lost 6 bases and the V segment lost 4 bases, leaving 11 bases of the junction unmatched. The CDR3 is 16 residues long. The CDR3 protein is CASSHTGGGPGNEQFF. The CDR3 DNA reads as TGCGCCAGCAGCCATACAGGGGGCGGGCCGGGCAATGAGCAGTTCTTC.

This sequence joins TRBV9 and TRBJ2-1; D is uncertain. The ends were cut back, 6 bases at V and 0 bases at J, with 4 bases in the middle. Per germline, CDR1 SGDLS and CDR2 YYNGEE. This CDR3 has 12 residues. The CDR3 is CASKGSYNEQFF. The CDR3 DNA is TGTGCCAGCAAAGGCTCCTACAATGAGCAGTTCTTC.

The CDR3: CASSEGGRGADNEQFF. In DNA form, the CDR3 reads TGTGCCAGCAGTGAGGGGGGTCGCGGAGCCGACAATGAGCAGTTCTTC. The chain employs TRBV25-1 and TRBJ2-1, with D perhaps matching TRBD2 (6 bases). There are 16 residues in the CDR3. Germline CDR1 MGHDK, CDR2 SYGVNS. Trimming pared 3 bases from V and 5 bases from J, leaving 17 bases between.

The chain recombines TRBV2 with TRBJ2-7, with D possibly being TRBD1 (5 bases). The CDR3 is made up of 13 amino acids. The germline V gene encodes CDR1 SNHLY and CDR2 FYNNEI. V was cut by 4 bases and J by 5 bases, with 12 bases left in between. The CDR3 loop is CASSGGAGDEQYF. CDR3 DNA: TGTGCCAGCAGTGGGGGCGCCGGTGACGAGCAGTACTTC.

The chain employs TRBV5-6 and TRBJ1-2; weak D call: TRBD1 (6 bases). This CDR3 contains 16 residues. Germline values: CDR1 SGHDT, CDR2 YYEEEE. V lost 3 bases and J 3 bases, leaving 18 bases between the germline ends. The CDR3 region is CASSSVGASTDYGYTF. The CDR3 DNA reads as TGTGCCAGCAGCTCCGTGGGGGCTTCCACTGACTATGGCTACACCTTC.

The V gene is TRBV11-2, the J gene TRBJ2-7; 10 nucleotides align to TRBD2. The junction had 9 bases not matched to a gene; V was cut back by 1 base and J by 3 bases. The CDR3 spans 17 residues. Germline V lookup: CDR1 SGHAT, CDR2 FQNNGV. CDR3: CASSLGGWGLAFYEQYF. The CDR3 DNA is TGTGCCAGCAGCTTAGGAGGTTGGGGACTAGCGTTCTACGAGCAGTACTTC. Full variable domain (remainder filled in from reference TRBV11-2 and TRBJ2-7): EAGVAQSPRYKIIEKRQSVAFWCNPISGHATLYWYQQILGQGPKLLIQFQNNGVVDDSQLPKDRFSAERLKGVDSTLKIQPAKLEDSAVYLCASSLGGWGLAFYEQYFGPGTRLTVT.

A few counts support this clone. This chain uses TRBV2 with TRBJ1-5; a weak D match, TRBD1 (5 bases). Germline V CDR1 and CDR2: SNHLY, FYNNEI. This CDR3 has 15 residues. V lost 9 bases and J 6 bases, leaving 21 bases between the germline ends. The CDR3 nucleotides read TGTGCCAGTAGTAGTGGGGCCGAGCGGGCTCAGCCCCAGCATTTT. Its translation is CASSSGAERAQPQHF.

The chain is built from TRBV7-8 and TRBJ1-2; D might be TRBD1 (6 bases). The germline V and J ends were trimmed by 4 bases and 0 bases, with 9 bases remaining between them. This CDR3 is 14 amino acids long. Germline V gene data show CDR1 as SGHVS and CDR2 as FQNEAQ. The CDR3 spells CASSSQGTNYGYTF. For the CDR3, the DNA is TGTGCCAGCAGCTCCCAGGGGACTAACTATGGCTACACCTTC.

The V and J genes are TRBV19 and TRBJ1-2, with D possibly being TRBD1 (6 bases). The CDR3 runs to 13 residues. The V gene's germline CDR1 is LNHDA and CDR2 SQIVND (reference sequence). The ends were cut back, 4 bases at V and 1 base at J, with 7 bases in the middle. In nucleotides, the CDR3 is TGTGCCAGTAGTAGACAGGATAACTATGGCTACACCTTC. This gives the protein CASSRQDNYGYTF.

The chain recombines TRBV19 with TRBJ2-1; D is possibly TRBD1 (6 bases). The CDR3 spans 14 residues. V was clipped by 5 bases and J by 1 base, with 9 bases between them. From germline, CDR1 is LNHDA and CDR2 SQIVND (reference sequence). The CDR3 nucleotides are TGTGCCAGTAGTCCGGGACAATCCTACAATGAGCAGTTCTTC. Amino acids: CASSPGQSYNEQFF.

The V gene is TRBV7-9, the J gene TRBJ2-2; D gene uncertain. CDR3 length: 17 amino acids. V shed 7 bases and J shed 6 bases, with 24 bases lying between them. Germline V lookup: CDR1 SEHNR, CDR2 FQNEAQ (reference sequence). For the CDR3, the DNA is TGTGCCAGCAAATCGGTAGGCCGGACCCTACGAGCCGGGGAGCTGTTTTTT. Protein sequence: CASKSVGRTLRAGELFF.

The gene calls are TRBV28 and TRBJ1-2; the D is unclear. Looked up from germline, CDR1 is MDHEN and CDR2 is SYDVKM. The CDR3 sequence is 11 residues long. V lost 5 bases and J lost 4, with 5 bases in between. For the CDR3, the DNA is TGTGCCAGCAGTAACGCCTATGGCTACACCTTC. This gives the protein CASSNAYGYTF.

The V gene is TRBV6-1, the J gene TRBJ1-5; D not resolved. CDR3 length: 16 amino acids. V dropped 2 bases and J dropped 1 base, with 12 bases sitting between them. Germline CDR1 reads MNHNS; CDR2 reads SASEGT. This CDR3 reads CASSERPLGSNQPQHF. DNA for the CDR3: TGTGCCAGCAGTGAACGACCTCTGGGGAGCAATCAGCCCCAGCATTTT.

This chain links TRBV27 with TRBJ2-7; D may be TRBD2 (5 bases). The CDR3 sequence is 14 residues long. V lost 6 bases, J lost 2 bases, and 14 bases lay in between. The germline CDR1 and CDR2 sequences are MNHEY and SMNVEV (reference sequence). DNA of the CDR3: TGTGCCAGCAGAGTGGGCGGACTTCCCTACGAGCAGTACTTC. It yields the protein CASRVGGLPYEQYF.

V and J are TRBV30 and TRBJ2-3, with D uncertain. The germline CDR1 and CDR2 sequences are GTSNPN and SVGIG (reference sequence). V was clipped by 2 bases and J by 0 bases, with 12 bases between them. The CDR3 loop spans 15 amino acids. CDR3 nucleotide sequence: TGTGCCTGGAGTCCACCTTGGGATAGCACAGATACGCAGTATTTT. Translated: CAWSPPWDSTDTQYF. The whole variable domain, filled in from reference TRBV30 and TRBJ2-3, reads SQTIHQWPATLVQPVGSPLSLECTVEGTSNPNLYWYRQAAGRGLQLLFYSVGIGQISSEVPQNLSASRPQDRQFILSSKKLLLSDSGFYLCAWSPPWDSTDTQYFGPGTRLTVL.

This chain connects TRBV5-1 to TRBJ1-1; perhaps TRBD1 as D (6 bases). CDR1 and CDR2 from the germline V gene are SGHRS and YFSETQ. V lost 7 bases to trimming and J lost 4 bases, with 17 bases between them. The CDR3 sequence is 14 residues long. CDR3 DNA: TGCGCCAGCGGATTAGAGGGGGATAGCACTGAAGCTTTCTTT. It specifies CASGLEGDSTEAFF.

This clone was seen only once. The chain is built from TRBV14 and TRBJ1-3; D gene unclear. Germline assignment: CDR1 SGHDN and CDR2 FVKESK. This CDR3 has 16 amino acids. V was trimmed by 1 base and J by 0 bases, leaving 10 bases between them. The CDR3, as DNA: TGTGCCAGCAGCCAAGGCCCCCGAAACTCTGGAAACACCATATATTTT. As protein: CASSQGPRNSGNTIYF.

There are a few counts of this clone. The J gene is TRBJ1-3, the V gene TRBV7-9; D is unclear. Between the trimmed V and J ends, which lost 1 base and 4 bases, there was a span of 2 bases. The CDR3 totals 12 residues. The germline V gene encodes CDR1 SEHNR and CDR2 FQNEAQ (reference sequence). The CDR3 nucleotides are TGTGCCAGCAGCTTAGTAGGAAACACCATATATTTT. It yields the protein CASSLVGNTIYF.

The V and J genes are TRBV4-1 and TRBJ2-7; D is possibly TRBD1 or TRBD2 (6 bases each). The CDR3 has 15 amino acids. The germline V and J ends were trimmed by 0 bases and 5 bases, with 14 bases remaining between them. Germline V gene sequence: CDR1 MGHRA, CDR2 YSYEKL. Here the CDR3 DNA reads TGCGCCAGCAGCCAAGATCGAGGGGGGCCCAACGAGCAGTACTTC. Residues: CASSQDRGGPNEQYF.

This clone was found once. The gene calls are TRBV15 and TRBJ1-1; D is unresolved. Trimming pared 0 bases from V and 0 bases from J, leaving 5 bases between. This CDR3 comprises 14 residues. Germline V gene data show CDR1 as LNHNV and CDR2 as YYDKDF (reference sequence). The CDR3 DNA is TGTGCCACCAGCAGAGACACCATGAACACTGAAGCTTTCTTT. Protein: CATSRDTMNTEAFF.

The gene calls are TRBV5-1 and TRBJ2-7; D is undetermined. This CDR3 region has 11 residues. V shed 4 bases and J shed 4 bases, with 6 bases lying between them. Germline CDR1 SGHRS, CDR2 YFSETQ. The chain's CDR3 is CASSDHYEQYF. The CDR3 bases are TGCGCCAGCAGCGATCATTACGAGCAGTACTTC.

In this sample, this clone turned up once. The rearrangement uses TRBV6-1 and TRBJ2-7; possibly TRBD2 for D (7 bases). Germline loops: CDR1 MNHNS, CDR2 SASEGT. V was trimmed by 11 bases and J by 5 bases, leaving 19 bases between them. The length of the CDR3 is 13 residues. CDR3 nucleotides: TGTGCCTGCGTCGTGAGGGGGGGCCACGAGCAGTACTTC. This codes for CACVVRGGHEQYF.

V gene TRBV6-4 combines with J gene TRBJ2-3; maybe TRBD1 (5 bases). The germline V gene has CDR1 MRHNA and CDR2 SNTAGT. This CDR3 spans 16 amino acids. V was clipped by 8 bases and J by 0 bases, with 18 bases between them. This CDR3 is CASLDHRLSSTDTQYF. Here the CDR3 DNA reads TGTGCCAGCCTCGACCACAGGCTTTCTAGCACAGATACGCAGTATTTT.

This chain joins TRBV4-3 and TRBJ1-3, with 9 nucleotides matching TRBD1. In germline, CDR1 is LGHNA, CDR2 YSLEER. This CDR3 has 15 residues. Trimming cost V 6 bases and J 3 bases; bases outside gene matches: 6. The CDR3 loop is CASSQGDRDGNTIYF. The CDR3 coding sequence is TGCGCCAGCAGTCAGGGGGACAGGGATGGAAACACCATATATTTT.